This section outlines one TCR beta chain sequence together with its context. Repertoires were generated with immunoSEQ multiplex PCR, while TCRdb's copy carries only in-frame clones and drops some. The sample carries roughly 120,000 clones, just under 95% recorded once. The CDR3 sequence is 17 residues long. Trimming took off 0 bases at V and 2 bases at J, with 17 bases between the two ends. Germline V gene data show CDR1 as SGDLS and CDR2 as YYNGEE. These data come from a study of control samples from healthy donors and cancer patients. Sequenced: blood. This sequence originates from a man between 25 and 39 years old in good health. The chain links TRBV9 to TRBJ2-5, with a tentative D call TRBD2 (6 bases). CDR3 coding DNA: TGTGCCAGCAGCGTAGCTAGTGCGGGGACCCCGCAAGAGACCCAGTACTTC. Amino acids: CASSVASAGTPQETQYF.